The present TCR beta chain was sequenced within a study of cytomegalovirus exposure and HLA in healthy donors. For the study at large: Unique TCRs numbering approximately 80 million, obtained from HLA-typed donors, made up an early data release. Findings and caveats of the study: The authors judged a highly shared variant cluster likely a sequencing artifact. In a later analysis, productive TCRs from donors in an Asian-associated ancestry cluster reportedly carried fewer N-insertions than the cohort mean.

PCR used 60 Vbeta primers and 13 Jbeta primers. The repertoire was sequenced with immunoSEQ multiplex PCR; TCRdb's copy has only in-frame clones and lacks some. Of 110,000 to 150,000 clones detected, approximately 9% appear once; the ten largest clones hold over 1.5%. Only a few counts were recorded for this clone. The antigen is not known. Trimming took 2 bases from V and 5 from J; bases not matched to a gene: 4. The CDR3 is 16 residues long. The germline V gene has CDR1 MNHNY and CDR2 SVGAGI (reference sequence). The specimen was PBMCs. This receptor was taken from a male donor in good health and CMV-seronegative. The chain joins TRBV6-6 to TRBJ1-3; 12 bases fit TRBD1. The CDR3 bases are TGTGCCAGCAGTTACGCGGGACAGGGGGCTCGAAACACCATATATTTT. This gives the protein CASSYAGQGARNTIYF.